This T cell receptor beta chain is from a study of T cell repertoires in cytomegalovirus infection (dated 2019 in TCRdb). For the wider study: Alongside well-studied HLA-B-restricted epitopes, the peptide stimulations were aimed at recently identified HLA-C-restricted CMV epitopes, whose presentation resists viral immunomodulation. The HLA type of each donor mattered for the analysis, because public TCR beta signatures pointed to carriage of CMV infection along with the matching HLA type. General conclusions and limits of the study: In both this cohort and an independent roughly 330-donor cohort, the cumulative frequency of public TCR beta family members distinguished carriers of CMV infection plus the relevant HLA type. The ex vivo response was dominated by HLA-C-restricted CMV-specific TCR beta clonotypes, which also provided the single most frequent clonotype in two of eight donors.

At the junction V is shortened by 3 bases and J by 10 bases; bases outside the gene matches: 15. From cysteine to phenylalanine, the CDR3 is 17 amino acids long. Left in the record is the CDR3 DNA by itself, 51 bases read in frame from the first base. According to the germline V gene (reference sequence), CDR1 reads LNHDA and CDR2 reads SQIVND. Read against the paper, the sample's treatment or condition label means: in vitro stimulation with specific CMV peptide epitopes to enrich CMV-specific T cells. Sequencing was carried out with an Illumina HiSeq 1500. The public reads were reprocessed in TCRdb via fastp at Q25 and MiXCR, keeping in-frame beta chains. A single entry per CDR3 protein holds the most common genes and DNA from its merged rows. This sample comprises about 340,000 distinct CDR3 sequences, under 35% of them detected only once. The ten most abundant clones make up 20% of the sample. At least ten counts were recorded for this clonotype. Its antigen is still unknown. No clone much larger than this one lies a single base away; base qualities are absent.

Sequencing was performed on cultured PBMCs, taken from culture after CMV antigen stimulation. The rearranged chain carries TRBV19 and TRBJ1-6; 7 junctional bases match TRBD1. This receptor was identified in a human donor in good health (CMV status not recorded). Some clones in this sample may be carry-over from other donors' samples. The CDR3 region: CASSIGLLGGGGSPLHF. The nucleotide sequence reads as follows: TGTGCCAGTAGTATCGGCCTTTTGGGAGGGGGCGGATCACCCCTCCACTTT.